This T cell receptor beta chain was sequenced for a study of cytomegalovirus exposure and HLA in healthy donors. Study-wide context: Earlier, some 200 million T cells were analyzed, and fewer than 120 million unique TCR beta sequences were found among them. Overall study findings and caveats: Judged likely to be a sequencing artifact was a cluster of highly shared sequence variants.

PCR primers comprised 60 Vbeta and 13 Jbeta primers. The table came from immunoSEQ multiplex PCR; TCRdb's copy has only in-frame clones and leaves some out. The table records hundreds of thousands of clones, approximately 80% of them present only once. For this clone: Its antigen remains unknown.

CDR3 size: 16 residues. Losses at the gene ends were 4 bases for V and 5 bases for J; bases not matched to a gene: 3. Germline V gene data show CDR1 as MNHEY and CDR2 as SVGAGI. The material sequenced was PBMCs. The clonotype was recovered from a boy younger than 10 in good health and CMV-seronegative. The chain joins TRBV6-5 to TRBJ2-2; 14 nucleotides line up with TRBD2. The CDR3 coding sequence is TGTGCCAGCAGTTTCGGGACTAGCGGGGGAACCGGGGAGCTGTTTTTT. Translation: CASSFGTSGGTGELFF.